This record looks at one T cell receptor (beta chain) sequence and its context. Its antigen is still unknown. Base qualities were left out, and no much larger clone turns up one base away. V is cut by 5 bases and J by 3 bases, and the space between the germline ends is 17 bases. The CDR3 sequence holds 15 residues, the cysteine and phenylalanine included. The sequence is cut down to CDR3 DNA, 45 bases in frame from base 1. The germline V gene encodes CDR1 MDHEN and CDR2 SYDVKM. This specimen comes from a study of regulatory dendritic cells for organ transplantation (dated by TCRdb to between 2016 and 2019). About the full investigation: To make regulatory dendritic cells, monocytes were cultured with vitamin D3 on days 0 and 4, plus IL-10 on day 4. On day 6, LPS was added to the DC cultures so that the response of the DCs to a potent maturation-inducing agent could be evaluated. Sorted naive and memory CD4+ and CD8+ T cells had their TCRbeta repertoires sequenced both before and after allostimulation with either regulatory or mature dendritic cells. What the work shows at the level of the full study, not this receptor alone: The authors pointed out considerable heterogeneity between individuals in the alloreactive memory CD8+ T cell pool, and only a couple of subjects were sequenced. Expansion of memory CD8+ clones was induced by allostimulation in both subjects, but more limited expansion appeared to be induced by regulatory dendritic cells than by mature dendritic cells. Highly diverse repertoires were observed in naive CD4+ and CD8+ T cells, whereas lower diversity was observed in memory cells, and the most oligoclonal repertoires were found in memory CD8+ cells. Of the resting subsets, memory CD8+ T cells had the largest number of alloreactive TCR clonotypes.

The TCRbeta CDR3 regions were amplified in a multiplexed two-step PCR with Vbeta-specific forward primers and Jbeta-specific reverse primers. The TCRbeta libraries were sequenced on an Illumina instrument via the immunoSEQ service. The authors' pipeline ran thus. V, D and J genes were assigned using IMGT annotation, and counts were corrected for multiplex PCR bias using synthetic CDR3 analogues. In the immunoSEQ Analyzer, repertoire clonality was calculated as one minus normalized Shannon entropy. Clonal expansion was defined by Fisher's exact test with Benjamini-Hochberg false discovery rate control, using two-tailed P<0.01. Not all clones reach the TCRdb copy of this immuneACCESS table, which keeps in-frame sequences only. Checked studies attribute under half of the gap to unresolved V genes and leave the rest unexplained. V, J and clone size were drawn from that table, and D and trimming were deduced from the DNA. For this sample there are 11,000 or so clones; 89% appear just once. The leading ten clones occupy 0.4% to 0.45% of the sample.

Sorted T cell subsets were CFSE-labeled and co-cultured for about five days with allogeneic regulatory or mature dendritic cells at a 1:10 DC:T ratio. Naive T cells were sorted as CD45RA+ and memory T cells as CD45RO+ CD4+ or CD8+ cells by FACS. T cells for TCR sequencing came from a couple of healthy control subjects. Genomic DNA was extracted with the Qiagen DNeasy Blood & Tissue Kit. Sequencing used naive CD8+ T cells from blood cultured with dendritic cells. In light of the paper, this sample's cell subset or site label describes: CD45RA+ naive T cells. Recombination joined TRBV28 with TRBJ2-7, with the D gene too uncertain to name. The clonotype was recovered from a human donor in good health. The nucleotide sequence reads as follows: TGTGCCAGCAGTCCCCTCCGGGTCCGATACTACGAGCAGTACTTC. It is translated as CASSPLRVRYYEQYF.